This TCR beta chain emerged from a study of shared clonotypes between healthy human individuals. The method was immunoSEQ multiplex PCR; TCRdb's version includes in-frame clones alone and lacks a portion of them. The sample lists hundreds of thousands of clones, roughly 95% seen once, with less than 0.06% in the top ten. This clone has just a few counts. Caucasian adults living in Nashville, Tennessee, provided all samples. Germline V gene sequence: CDR1 LNHDA, CDR2 SQIVND (reference sequence). CDR3 length equals 14 residues. V lost 8 bases and J 11 bases, leaving 22 bases between the germline ends. The chain links TRBV19 to TRBJ1-5, with D perhaps matching TRBD1 (5 bases). The material sequenced was naive CD4+ T cells sorted from blood. Subset of the sample: CD45RA+ positively selected. This clonotype was obtained from a woman in her thirties in good health. Written as DNA, the CDR3 is TGTGCCAGTCGCGAAGTACCCGGCGGGGGAGCCCAGCATTTT. Amino acids: CASREVPGGGAQHF.